This T cell receptor (beta chain) appears in the sequencing data of a study of immune evolution from preneoplasia to lung adenocarcinoma. Between about 2013 and 2018, patients underwent resection in Japan or China. Nucleic acids came from premalignant or tumor cells enriched by macro-dissection. Notes on this clone: Its antigen is currently unknown.

Here immunoSEQ multiplex PCR was the method, and the copy in TCRdb shows in-frame clones only, minus some. The table has roughly 40,000 clones, 60% to 75% seen once. Study-level results: T cell clonality was higher in KRAS-mutant than EGFR-mutant or wild-type nodules.

V shed 4 bases and J 5 bases; nucleotides not matched to a gene: 8. Germline-derived CDR1 and CDR2 are SEHNR and FQNEAQ (reference sequence). This CDR3 spans 16 amino acids. Material: FFPE invasive lung adenocarcinoma tissue. The chain joins TRBV7-9 to TRBJ2-3, with 11 nucleotides matching TRBD2. The sequence came from a person between 60 and 69 years old with lung adenocarcinoma. The CDR3 bases are TGTGCCAGCAGCTCGAATAGCGGGAGGGACGGAGATACGCAGTATTTT. It yields the protein CASSSNSGRDGDTQYF.